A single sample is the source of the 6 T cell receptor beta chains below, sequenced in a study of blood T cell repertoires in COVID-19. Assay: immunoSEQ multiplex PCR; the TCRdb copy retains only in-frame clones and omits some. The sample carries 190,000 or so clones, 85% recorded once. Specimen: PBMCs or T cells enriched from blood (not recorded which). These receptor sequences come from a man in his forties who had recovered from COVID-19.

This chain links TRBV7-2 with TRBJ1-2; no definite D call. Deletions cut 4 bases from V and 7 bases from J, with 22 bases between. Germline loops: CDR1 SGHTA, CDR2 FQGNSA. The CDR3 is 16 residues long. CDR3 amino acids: CASSSPLAPGLGGYTF. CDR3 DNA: TGTGCCAGCAGCTCCCCTTTAGCCCCCGGTTTAGGTGGCTACACCTTC.

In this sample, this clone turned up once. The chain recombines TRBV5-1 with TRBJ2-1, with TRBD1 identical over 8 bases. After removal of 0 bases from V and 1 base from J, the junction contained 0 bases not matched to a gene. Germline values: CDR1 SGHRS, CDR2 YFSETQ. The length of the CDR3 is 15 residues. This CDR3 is CASSLGDRSYNEQFF. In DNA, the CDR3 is TGCGCCAGCAGCTTGGGGGACAGGTCCTACAATGAGCAGTTCTTC.

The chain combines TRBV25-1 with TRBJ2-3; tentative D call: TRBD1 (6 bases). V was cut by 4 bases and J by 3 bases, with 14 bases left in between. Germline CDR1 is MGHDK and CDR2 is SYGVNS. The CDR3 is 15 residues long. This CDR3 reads CASSANWGLTDTQYF. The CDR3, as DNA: TGTGCCAGCAGTGCCAATTGGGGGCTGACAGATACGCAGTATTTT.

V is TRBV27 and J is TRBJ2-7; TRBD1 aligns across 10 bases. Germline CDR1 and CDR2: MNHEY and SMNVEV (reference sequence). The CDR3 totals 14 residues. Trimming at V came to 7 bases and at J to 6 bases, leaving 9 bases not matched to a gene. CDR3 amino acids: CASNPGTGASEQYF. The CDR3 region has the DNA TGTGCCAGCAACCCCGGGACAGGGGCCTCCGAGCAGTACTTC.

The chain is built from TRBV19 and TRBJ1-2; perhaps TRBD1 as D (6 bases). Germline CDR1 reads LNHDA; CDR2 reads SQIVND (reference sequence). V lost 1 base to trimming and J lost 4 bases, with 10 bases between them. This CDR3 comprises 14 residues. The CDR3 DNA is TGTGCCAGTAGTATAGTGTCAGGGGTCTATGGCTACACCTTC. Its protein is CASSIVSGVYGYTF.

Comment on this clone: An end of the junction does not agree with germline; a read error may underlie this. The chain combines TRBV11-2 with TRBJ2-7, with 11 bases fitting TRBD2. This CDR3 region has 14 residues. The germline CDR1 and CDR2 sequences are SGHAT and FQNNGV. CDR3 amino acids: CASSLAGGPREQYF. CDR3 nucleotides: TGTGCCAGCAGTTTAGCGGGAGGGCCGCGGGAGCAGTACTTC.